This TCR beta chain was recorded in a study of PD-L1 blockade in urothelial cancer. Study-level information: Male patients with bladder-origin urothelial cancer numbered about 90% of the roughly 29. The analyses of blood took place 3 weeks (second dose) and 6 weeks after treatment start.

Germline loops: CDR1 MNHEY, CDR2 SVGAGI. V lost 4 bases, J lost 6 bases, and 16 bases lay in between. CDR3 length equals 15 residues. Only in-frame clones appear in the TCRdb table, and some are missing; sequencing was by immunoSEQ multiplex PCR. The table has more than 40,000 clones, more than 75% seen once. Regarding time point: pretreatment peripheral blood. The V and J genes are TRBV6-5 and TRBJ1-5, with D maybe TRBD1 (6 bases). The specimen comprised PBMCs, sampled around atezolizumab (anti-PD-L1) treatment. This clonotype originated in a man between 50 and 59 years old with urothelial cancer. CDR3 in DNA: TGTGCCAGCAGTTTAAACAGGGTAGGAGGTCAGCCCCAGCATTTT. Its protein product is CASSLNRVGGQPQHF.